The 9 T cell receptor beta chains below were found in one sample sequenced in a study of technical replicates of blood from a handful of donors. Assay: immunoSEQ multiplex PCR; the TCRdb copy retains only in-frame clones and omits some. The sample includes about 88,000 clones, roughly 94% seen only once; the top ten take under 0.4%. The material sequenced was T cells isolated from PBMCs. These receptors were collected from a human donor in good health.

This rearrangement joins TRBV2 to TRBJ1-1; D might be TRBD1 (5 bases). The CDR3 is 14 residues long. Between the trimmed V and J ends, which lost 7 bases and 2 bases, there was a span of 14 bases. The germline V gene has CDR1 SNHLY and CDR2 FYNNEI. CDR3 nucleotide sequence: TGTGCCAGCACCACGACAGTAGTCAACACTGAAGCTTTCTTT. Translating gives CASTTTVVNTEAFF.

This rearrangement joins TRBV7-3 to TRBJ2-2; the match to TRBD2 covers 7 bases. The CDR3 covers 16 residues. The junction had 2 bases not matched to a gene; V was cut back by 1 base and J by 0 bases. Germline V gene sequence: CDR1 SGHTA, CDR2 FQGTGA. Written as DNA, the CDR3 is TGTGCCAGCAGCTTAAGGGGGGGGACGAACACCGGGGAGCTGTTTTTT. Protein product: CASSLRGGTNTGELFF.

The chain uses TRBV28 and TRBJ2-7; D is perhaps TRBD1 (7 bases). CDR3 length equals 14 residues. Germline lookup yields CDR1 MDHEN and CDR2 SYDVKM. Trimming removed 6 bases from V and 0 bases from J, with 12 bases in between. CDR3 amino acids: CASSSGGSSYEQYF. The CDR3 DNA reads TGTGCCAGCAGCTCAGGGGGGAGCTCCTACGAGCAGTACTTC. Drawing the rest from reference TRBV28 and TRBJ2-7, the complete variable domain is DVKVTQSSRYLVKRTGEKVFLECVQDMDHENMFWYRQDPGLGLRLIYFSYDVKMKEKGDIPEGYSVSREKKERFSLILESASTNQTSMYLCASSSGGSSYEQYFGPGTRLTVT.

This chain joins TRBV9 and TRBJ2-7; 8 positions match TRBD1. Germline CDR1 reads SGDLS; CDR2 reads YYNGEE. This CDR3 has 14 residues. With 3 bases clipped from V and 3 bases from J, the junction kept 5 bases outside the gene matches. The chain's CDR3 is CASSAFTGGYEQYF. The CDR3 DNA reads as TGTGCCAGCAGCGCGTTTACAGGGGGCTACGAGCAGTACTTC.

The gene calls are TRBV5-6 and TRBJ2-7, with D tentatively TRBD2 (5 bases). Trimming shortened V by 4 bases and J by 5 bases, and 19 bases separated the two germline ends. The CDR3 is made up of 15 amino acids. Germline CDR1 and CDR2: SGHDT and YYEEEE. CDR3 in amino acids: CASSRPFVDGDEQYF. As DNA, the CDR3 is TGTGCCAGCAGCCGCCCTTTCGTCGACGGGGACGAGCAGTACTTC.

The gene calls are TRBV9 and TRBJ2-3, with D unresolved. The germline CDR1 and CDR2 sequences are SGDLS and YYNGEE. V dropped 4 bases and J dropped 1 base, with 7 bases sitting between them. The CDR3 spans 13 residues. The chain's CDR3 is CASSKSGTDTQYF. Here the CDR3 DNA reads TGTGCCAGCAGCAAATCCGGCACAGATACGCAGTATTTT.

CDR3 in amino acids: CASSEAPGSSYEQYF. For the CDR3, the DNA is TGTGCCAGCAGCGAAGCCCCGGGTTCCTCCTACGAGCAGTACTTC. The chain couples TRBV9 to TRBJ2-7; D not resolved. V was pared by 3 bases and J by 0 bases, with 13 bases between. In germline, CDR1 is SGDLS, CDR2 YYNGEE. The CDR3 is 15 amino acids.

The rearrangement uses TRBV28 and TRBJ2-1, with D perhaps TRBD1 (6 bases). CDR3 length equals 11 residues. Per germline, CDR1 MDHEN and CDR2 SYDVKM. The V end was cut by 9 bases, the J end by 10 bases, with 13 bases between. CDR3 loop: CASWTGTEQFF. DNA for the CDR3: TGTGCCAGTTGGACCGGGACAGAGCAGTTCTTC.

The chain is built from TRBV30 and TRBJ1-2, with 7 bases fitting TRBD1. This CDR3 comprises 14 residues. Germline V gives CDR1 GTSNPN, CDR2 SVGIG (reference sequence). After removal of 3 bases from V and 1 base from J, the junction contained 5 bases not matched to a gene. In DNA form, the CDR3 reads TGTGCCTGGAGAGAACAGGGGATTAACTATGGCTACACCTTC. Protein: CAWREQGINYGYTF.